A selection of T cell receptor beta chains follows, all from one sample in a study of PD-L1 blockade in urothelial cancer. TCRdb's table, derived via immunoSEQ multiplex PCR, lists solely in-frame clones and lacks some. The table shows roughly 120,000 clones, with around nine tenths occurring only once. Sequences were derived from PBMCs, sampled around atezolizumab (anti-PD-L1) treatment. These receptors were taken from a man in his sixties with urothelial cancer. Each CDR3 is given with its conserved first and last residue. D genes are given only for firm matches. Size tells how often a clone was seen (once, few, many) or the class of an expanded clone, and some rows leave it out.

J gene	D gene	clone size	V gene	CDR3 DNA	CDR3 protein
TRBJ2-3	-	-	TRBV20-1	TGCAGTGCCGTTAGCACAGATACGCAGTATTTT	CSAVSTDTQYF
TRBJ1-4	TRBD1	-	TRBV5-1	TGCGCCAGCAGCTTAAACAGGGGGCGAGAAAAACTGTTTTTT	CASSLNRGREKLFF
TRBJ1-1	-	few	TRBV12-5	TGTGCTAGTGGTCCAGACAGTTATACTGAAGCTTTCTTT	CASGPDSYTEAFF
TRBJ2-1	-	-	TRBV19	TGTGCCAGTACCGTGGGCGGGACGGGGGGCGGCAATGAGCAGTTCTTC	CASTVGGTGGGNEQFF
TRBJ2-1	TRBD2	-	TRBV5-6	TGTGCCAGCAGCTTGGGGACTAGCGGGATGAATGAGCAGTTCTTC	CASSLGTSGMNEQFF
TRBJ1-1	-	-	TRBV2	TGTGCCAGCATTCTATCTCATGGGCCAGTGGACACTGAAGCTTTCTTT	CASILSHGPVDTEAFF
TRBJ1-4	-	-	TRBV5-1	TGCGCCAGCAGCTTGAAAGAGAATGAAAAACTGTTTTTT	CASSLKENEKLFF
TRBJ2-1	TRBD2	-	TRBV7-3	TGTGCCAGCAGCTTAGGGGGACTAGCGAATGAGCAGTTCTTC	CASSLGGLANEQFF
TRBJ1-4	TRBD1	-	TRBV27	TGTGCCAGCAGTTCCGGACAGGGGGTCTTAGGAGAAAAACTGTTTTTT	CASSSGQGVLGEKLFF
TRBJ2-2	-	-	TRBV6-5	TGTGCCAGCAGTTTCAAGGGGGGGCGCACCGGGGAGCTGTTTTTT	CASSFKGGRTGELFF
TRBJ1-1	-	-	TRBV28	TGTGCCAGCAGTTTCCTAGGAGGGCAGAACACTGAAGCTTTCTTT	CASSFLGGQNTEAFF